This T cell receptor (beta chain) was sequenced for a study of molecular identifiers for immune sequencing clone quantification. Previously described methods and listed TCR primers produced bulk TCR libraries. MiXCR, applied by TCRdb to the PCR reads, yields one record per CDR3 protein. The sample yields about half a million distinct CDR3 sequences, about 22% seen once. The clonotype originates from a human donor in good health. Some libraries in this study had Jurkat cell RNA spiked in. Sequencing was done on a sample of naive CD8+ T cells from blood, with Jurkat cell RNA spiked in. The subset is: FACS-sorted CD8+CD4-CCR7+CD45RA+ naive T cells.

The CDR3, as DNA: TGTGCCAGTAGTATAGCCGGGGCCGGGGAGCTGTTTTTT. It is translated as CASSIAGAGELFF. The chain combines TRBV19 with TRBJ2-2; perhaps TRBD2 as D (5 bases). The V gene's germline CDR1 is LNHDA and CDR2 SQIVND (reference sequence). This CDR3 region has 13 residues. V was cut by 1 base and J by 6 bases, with 6 bases left in between. Full variable domain (remainder filled in from reference TRBV19 and TRBJ2-2): DGGITQSPKYLFRKEGQNVTLSCEQNLNHDAMYWYRQDPGQGLRLIYYSQIVNDFQKGDIAEGYSVSREKKESFPLTVTSAQKNPTAFYLCASSIAGAGELFFGEGSRLTVL.